The 3 T cell receptor beta chains in this list originate from one sample, sequenced in a study of cytomegalovirus exposure and HLA in healthy donors. Sequencing was performed with immunoSEQ multiplex PCR; in TCRdb, only in-frame clones are kept and a portion is missing. The data contain more than 300,000 clones, 86% of them singletons. The sequenced sample was PBMCs. The receptor set was obtained from a woman under 30 in good health and CMV-seronegative.

The chain is built from TRBV2 and TRBJ2-3; 8 nucleotides align to TRBD2. With V trimmed by 6 bases and J by 2 bases, 10 bases remained unmatched. Germline CDR1 reads SNHLY; CDR2 reads FYNNEI. The CDR3 length is 16 residues. CDR3 nucleotide sequence: TGTGCCAGCAGGGCCCCAGCGGGGGATACCACAGATACGCAGTATTTT. It specifies CASRAPAGDTTDTQYF.

The chain joins TRBV15 to TRBJ2-7; D may be TRBD2 (6 bases). Germline V gene lookup returns CDR1 LNHNV and CDR2 YYDKDF (reference sequence). V shed 5 bases and J shed 3 bases, with 14 bases lying between them. CDR3 size: 14 residues. DNA of the CDR3: TGTGCCACCAGCCGGGCTAGCGAGGACTACGAGCAGTACTTC. Encoded protein: CATSRASEDYEQYF.

This sequence joins TRBV7-2 and TRBJ2-1, with D unresolved. CDR3 length: 12 residues. Germline V lookup: CDR1 SGHTA, CDR2 FQGNSA. V was pared by 7 bases and J by 6 bases, with 10 bases between. CDR3 protein: CASMRLPNEQFF. DNA of the CDR3: TGTGCCAGCATGAGACTCCCCAATGAGCAGTTCTTC.